A single TCR beta chain is shown here with its context. Its antigen is unidentified. The data are from a study of cytomegalovirus exposure and HLA in healthy donors. Broader study findings: A link between a missense DCLRE1C variant and TCR beta V- and J-gene trimming emerged from a later analysis. Cytomegalovirus association was listed for under 200 TCR beta chains.

The PCR employed 60 Vbeta primers together with 13 Jbeta primers. Repertoires were generated with immunoSEQ multiplex PCR, while TCRdb's copy carries only in-frame clones and drops some. The sample consists of some 85,000 clones, 60% to 85% of them appearing once. Deletions cut 5 bases from V and 1 base from J, with 3 bases between. This CDR3 is 12 amino acids long. From germline, CDR1 is MDHEN and CDR2 SYDVKM. The origin of this receptor is a man in his late teens or twenties in good health and CMV-seropositive. The specimen was PBMCs. The gene calls are TRBV28 and TRBJ2-1; no definite D call. This CDR3 reads CASSPSYNEQFF. CDR3 DNA: TGTGCCAGCAGTCCATCCTACAATGAGCAGTTCTTC.